This T cell receptor (beta chain) came from a study of T cells in Graves' hyperthyroidism and ophthalmopathy. The V and J ends lost 7 bases and 4 bases respectively, with 19 bases between them. Germline V gene data show CDR1 as MDHEN and CDR2 as SYDVKM. The CDR3 loop spans 15 amino acids. RNA transcripts yielded amplified TCR beta CDR3 regions. The TCR CDR3 was amplified in a first-round RT-PCR using the HTBI primer set. TCRdb recomputed calls from the multiplex PCR reads with MiXCR, one row per CDR3 protein. The data contain hundreds of thousands of distinct CDR3 sequences, about 14% of them singletons. Many counts were recorded for this clonotype.

The sequenced sample consisted of blood. This receptor was obtained from a woman in her twenties or thirties with Graves' hyperthyroidism that later progressed to Graves' ophthalmopathy. The chain carries TRBV28 and TRBJ1-2; no reliable D call. The CDR3 nucleotides read TGTGCCAGCACCATGGGTAGGGAGCTTAGCTATGGCTACACCTTC. As protein: CASTMGRELSYGYTF.